The 20 T cell receptor beta chains in this list originate from one sample, sequenced in a study of blood T cells in healthy people across ages. The second PCR ran roughly 6 to 11 cycles with a sample-barcoded 5' primer and J-beta primers. TCRdb re-analysed the 5' RACE reads in MiXCR, keeping a single row per CDR3 protein. Among 790,000 or so distinct CDR3 sequences listed, 35% to 50% were seen once. Source material: blood. The receptors stem from an elderly man in good health.

The chain uses TRBV5-1 and TRBJ2-5; D is ambiguous. Trimming left V 0 bases short and J 11 bases short, with 17 bases between. There are 14 residues in the CDR3. Germline lookup yields CDR1 SGHRS and CDR2 YFSETQ. CDR3 region: CASSLDKGFNEQYF. The CDR3 bases are TGCGCCAGCAGCTTGGATAAGGGATTCAATGAGCAGTACTTC.

The chain combines TRBV5-1 with TRBJ1-2; 8 bases map to TRBD1. V lost 7 bases to trimming and J lost 2 bases; unmatched junction nucleotides: 7. The CDR3 has 14 amino acids. Per germline, CDR1 SGHRS and CDR2 YFSETQ. The DNA for the CDR3 is TGCGCCAGCTCGGAGACAGGGGCGAACTATGGCTACACCTTC. Amino acids: CASSETGANYGYTF.

The chain employs TRBV24-1 and TRBJ2-2; 8 bases line up with TRBD2. This CDR3 contains 15 residues. Per germline, CDR1 KGHDR and CDR2 SFDVKD. The J segment lost 3 bases and the V segment lost 6 bases, leaving 5 bases of the junction unmatched. The CDR3 spells CATSPPAGDTGELFF. The CDR3 DNA reads TGTGCCACCAGTCCCCCAGCGGGAGACACCGGGGAGCTGTTTTTT.

The chain links TRBV25-1 to TRBJ2-3, with 16 bases identical to TRBD2. This CDR3 contains 19 residues. Germline lookup yields CDR1 MGHDK and CDR2 SYGVNS. With V trimmed by 7 bases and J by 3 bases, 13 bases remained unmatched. This CDR3 reads CASNPGLGLAGGLTDTQYF. The CDR3 DNA reads TGTGCCAGCAACCCAGGGTTGGGACTAGCGGGAGGGCTGACAGATACGCAGTATTTT.

This clonotype was counted a few times. This rearrangement joins TRBV11-2 to TRBJ2-1; 8 nucleotides align to TRBD2. The CDR3 totals 14 residues. Germline-derived CDR1 and CDR2 are SGHAT and FQNNGV. J gave up 5 bases and V 2 bases, and 2 bases lay outside the gene matches. CDR3 coding DNA: TGTGCCAGCAGCTTATTTAGCGGGGACAATGAGCAGTTCTTC. Translating gives CASSLFSGDNEQFF.

A few counts support this clonotype. Possible read error: a much larger clone is one base away. This chain uses TRBV7-9 with TRBJ2-5; D is possibly TRBD1 or TRBD2 (5 bases each). The CDR3 length is 12 residues. V was cut by 6 bases and J by 11 bases, with 16 bases left in between. The germline V gene encodes CDR1 SEHNR and CDR2 FQNEAQ (reference sequence). The DNA of the CDR3 is TGTGCCAGCAGTCATTGGGGGAATGAGCAGTACTTC. Its translation is CASSHWGNEQYF.

This clonotype has a handful of counts. The chain's CDR3 is CASSPGVGDQHNEQFF. The CDR3 nucleotides are TGTGCCAGCAGCCCGGGTGTGGGGGATCAACACAATGAGCAGTTCTTC. The chain has TRBV9 and TRBJ2-1; D possibly matches TRBD1 or TRBD2 (5 bases each). The CDR3 covers 16 residues. The germline gives CDR1 SGDLS, CDR2 YYNGEE. Trimming cost V 4 bases and J 5 bases, with 19 bases left between them.

J is TRBJ1-2 and V is TRBV7-9; D gene uncertain. The CDR3 consists of 13 residues. The V gene's germline CDR1 is SEHNR and CDR2 FQNEAQ (reference sequence). V was clipped by 7 bases and J by 8 bases, with 17 bases between them. CDR3 loop: CASTNYGVDGYTF. CDR3 in DNA: TGTGCCAGCACCAATTATGGGGTTGACGGCTACACCTTC. Combining the CDR3 with reference TRBV7-9 and TRBJ1-2 gives the whole variable domain DTGVSQNPRHKITKRGQNVTFRCDPISEHNRLYWYRQTLGQGPEFLTYFQNEAQLEKSRLLSDRFSAERPKGSFSTLEIQRTEQGDSAMYLCASTNYGVDGYTFGSGTRLTVV.

This clonotype was detected a few times. The chain links TRBV20-1 to TRBJ2-6; the D gene is possibly TRBD2 (6 bases). The CDR3 has 17 residues. The V gene lost 5 bases and the J gene lost 0 bases, with 17 bases spanning the gap. Germline assignment: CDR1 DFQATT and CDR2 SNEGSKA (reference sequence). The CDR3 sequence: CSADRRRVGSGANVLTF. CDR3 coding DNA: TGCAGTGCTGACCGGAGGAGGGTTGGCTCTGGGGCCAACGTCCTGACTTTC.

This chain connects TRBV7-3 to TRBJ2-1; D remains unclear. Between the trimmed V and J ends, which lost 1 base and 7 bases, there was a span of 17 bases. CDR1 is SGHTA and CDR2 is FQGTGA in the germline V gene. The CDR3 covers 16 residues. In DNA form, the CDR3 reads TGTGCCAGCAGCTTAATGGTAGGGCGGTTTGAAAATGAGCAGTTCTTC. The encoded protein is CASSLMVGRFENEQFF.

A few counts support this clonotype. The rearrangement links TRBV10-3 to TRBJ2-7; D is perhaps TRBD2 (6 bases). The germline CDR1 and CDR2 sequences are ENHRY and SYGVKD. Trimming removed 10 bases at V and 1 base at J, with 14 bases between. The CDR3 runs to 13 residues. The CDR3: CATGPSASYEQYF. CDR3 DNA sequence: TGTGCCACCGGACCTAGCGCGTCCTACGAGCAGTACTTC.

The chain recombines TRBV12-3 or TRBV12-4 with TRBJ2-1; TRBD1 agrees at 8 bases. This CDR3 comprises 14 residues. The junction had 2 bases not matched to a gene; V was cut back by 6 bases and J by 1 base. CDR3 DNA: TGTGCCAGCAGGCAGGGGGCATCCTACAATGAGCAGTTCTTC. Its protein product is CASRQGASYNEQFF.

The rearrangement uses TRBV7-2 and TRBJ2-4; D is uncertain. The DNA end is more similar to TRBJ2-7, so the J call may be wrong. Germline loops: CDR1 SGHTA, CDR2 FQGNSA. The CDR3 runs 15 residues. CDR3 sequence: CASSVSSGLHDEQYF. DNA for the CDR3: TGTGCCAGCAGCGTTAGCAGTGGGCTCCACGACGAGCAGTACTTC.

This chain connects TRBV6-2 or TRBV6-3 to TRBJ2-1; a weak D match, TRBD2 (5 bases). There are 15 residues in the CDR3. CDR1 and CDR2 (germline): MNHEY, SVGEGT. Trimming pared 6 bases from V and 3 bases from J, leaving 15 bases between. This chain's CDR3 is CASSLLGSGYNEQFF. CDR3 DNA sequence: TGTGCCAGCAGCCTACTAGGATCAGGCTACAATGAGCAGTTCTTC.

The chain is built from TRBV24-1 and TRBJ2-3; D gene uncertain. CDR3 length equals 11 residues. V lost 6 bases to trimming and J lost 9 bases, with 9 bases between them. Germline lookup yields CDR1 KGHDR and CDR2 SFDVKD. CDR3 loop: CATSTGGTQYF. CDR3 DNA sequence: TGTGCCACCAGTACGGGTGGCACGCAGTATTTT.

The genes are TRBV7-2 and TRBJ1-2; 9 bases are a match to TRBD1. Germline loops: CDR1 SGHTA, CDR2 FQGNSA. The CDR3 length is 13 residues. The V and J ends lost 4 bases and 9 bases, in that order; junction bases with no gene match: 6. The CDR3 DNA follows: TGTGCCAGCAGCTCCGGGACAGGGAGGAGCTACACCTTC. It is translated as CASSSGTGRSYTF.

The genes are TRBV12-3 or TRBV12-4 and TRBJ1-5; perhaps TRBD1 as D (5 bases). V was trimmed by 7 bases and J by 8 bases, leaving 15 bases between them. This CDR3 spans 13 amino acids. This chain's CDR3 is CASTRDPLEPQHF. In nucleotides, the CDR3 is TGTGCCAGCACCAGGGACCCGCTTGAGCCCCAGCATTTT.

V is TRBV28 and J is TRBJ1-2, with TRBD1 matching 7 bases. V was pared by 7 bases and J by 7 bases, with 15 bases of the junction left unmatched. Germline values: CDR1 MDHEN, CDR2 SYDVKM. CDR3 length equals 15 residues. Here the CDR3 DNA reads TGTGCCAGCAAAAGCCCTGAACACACAGGGGTTGGCTACACCTTC. As protein: CASKSPEHTGVGYTF.

The chain recombines TRBV28 with TRBJ1-4; TRBD1 is a possible D gene (6 bases). The CDR3 is 15 amino acids. V gave up 2 bases and J gave up 3 bases, with 10 bases separating them. Germline V CDR1 and CDR2: MDHEN, SYDVKM. CDR3 residues: CASSLMGGPNEKLFF. As DNA, the CDR3 is TGTGCCAGCAGTTTAATGGGGGGCCCTAATGAAAAACTGTTTTTT.

V usage is TRBV4-3 and J usage is TRBJ2-5, with D maybe TRBD1 (5 bases). The CDR3 loop spans 18 amino acids. CDR1 is LGHNA, CDR2 YSLEER, per germline. Trimming shortened V by 6 bases and J by 0 bases, and 23 bases separated the two germline ends. CDR3 amino acids: CASSQTYRSPQNQETQYF. The CDR3 DNA reads as TGCGCCAGCAGTCAGACTTACAGGTCCCCACAGAACCAAGAGACCCAGTACTTC.